The 23 T cell receptor beta chains listed next were all sequenced from one sample in a study of identical twins. TCRdb re-derived calls from the 5' RACE reads in MiXCR, one entry per CDR3 protein. The table records hundreds of thousands of distinct CDR3 sequences, over 8.5% of them present only once. The same sample was also studied in work on yellow fever vaccine responses in identical twins.

The specimen sequenced was PBMCs. These receptors came from a woman between 18 and 29 years old in good health.

This clonotype occurred a few times. V and J are TRBV20-1 and TRBJ2-1; no reliable D call. The CDR3 contains 11 residues. The V gene lost 6 bases and the J gene lost 6 bases, with 9 bases spanning the gap. Germline values: CDR1 DFQATT, CDR2 SNEGSKA (reference sequence). The DNA for the CDR3 is TGCAGTGCCAGAAGCGTCAATGAGCAGTTCTTC. It specifies CSARSVNEQFF.

This clonotype was seen a few times. The V gene is TRBV7-9, the J gene TRBJ2-2, with 8 bases identical to TRBD1. V lost 5 bases and J lost 2; bases outside the gene matches: 7. Germline loops: CDR1 SEHNR, CDR2 FQNEAQ (reference sequence). The CDR3 contains 16 residues. The CDR3 protein is CASSPPAGGNTGELFF. Here the CDR3 DNA reads TGTGCCAGCAGCCCCCCCGCAGGGGGCAACACCGGGGAGCTGTTTTTT.

This clonotype was observed many times. This CDR3 reads CASSSFLGTGGYEQYF. Written as DNA, the CDR3 is TGTGCCAGCAGTTCCTTCCTTGGGACAGGGGGCTACGAGCAGTACTTC. V gene TRBV12-3 or TRBV12-4 combines with J gene TRBJ2-7, with 11 bases identical to TRBD1. J gave up 3 bases and V 4 bases, and 8 bases lay outside the gene matches. This CDR3 has 16 residues.

This sequence joins TRBV6-2 or TRBV6-3 and TRBJ2-7; 8 bases are shared with TRBD2. Germline values: CDR1 MNHEY, CDR2 SVGEGT. Losses at the gene ends were 6 bases for V and 0 bases for J; bases not matched to a gene: 4. CDR3 length: 14 residues. Here the CDR3 DNA reads TGTGCCAGCAGCGGGGGGGTCTCCTCCTACGAGCAGTACTTC. Its protein is CASSGGVSSYEQYF.

V and J are TRBV7-2 and TRBJ1-2; D gene unclear. Trimming removed 5 bases from V and 6 bases from J, with 19 bases in between. The CDR3 contains 15 residues. The germline CDR1 and CDR2 sequences are SGHTA and FQGNSA. The CDR3 DNA is TGTGCCAGCAGCCAAGGATCAGGCGTATATGATGGCTACACCTTC. It yields the protein CASSQGSGVYDGYTF. The entire variable domain, with the rest obtained from reference TRBV7-2 and TRBJ1-2, is as follows: GAGVSQSPSNKVTEKGKDVELRCDPISGHTALYWYRQSLGQGLEFLIYFQGNSAPDKSGLPSDRFSAERTGGSVSTLTIQRTQQEDSAVYLCASSQGSGVYDGYTFGSGTRLTVV.

V is TRBV12-3 or TRBV12-4 and J is TRBJ1-5, with D tentatively TRBD1 (5 bases). The CDR3 contains 16 residues. V lost 3 bases to trimming and J lost 6 bases, with 18 bases between them. CDR3 in amino acids: CASSFSARENPQPQHF. The CDR3 DNA reads TGTGCCAGCAGTTTTTCGGCCAGGGAAAATCCTCAGCCCCAGCATTTT.

This chain connects TRBV10-3 to TRBJ2-3, with TRBD1 matching over 10 bases. The CDR3 has 16 amino acids. V shed 5 bases and J 3 bases; nucleotides not matched to a gene: 8. The germline CDR1 and CDR2 sequences are ENHRY and SYGVKD. The CDR3 here is CAISRYRTGGTDTQYF. The CDR3 DNA sequence: TGTGCCATCAGTAGGTATCGGACAGGGGGAACAGATACGCAGTATTTT.

Ten or more counts support this clonotype. The V gene is TRBV6-5, the J gene TRBJ2-2; D uncertain. With 2 bases removed from V and 5 bases from J, the gap between germline ends came to 12 bases. Germline CDR1 is MNHEY and CDR2 is SVGAGI. The CDR3 runs to 15 residues. The CDR3: CASSYGTPQTGELFF. CDR3 sequence (DNA): TGTGCCAGCAGTTACGGAACTCCGCAGACCGGGGAGCTGTTTTTT.

This clonotype was seen at least ten times. The chain is built from TRBV11-2 and TRBJ2-7, with D unresolved. CDR1 and CDR2 from the germline V gene are SGHAT and FQNNGV. The V end lost 1 base, the J end lost 7 bases, and 23 bases lay between the germline ends. CDR3 length: 17 residues. The chain's CDR3 is CASSLARMADLFLEQYF. The CDR3, as DNA: TGTGCCAGCAGCTTAGCTCGGATGGCGGATTTATTCTTAGAGCAGTACTTC.

This rearrangement joins TRBV12-3 or TRBV12-4 to TRBJ2-1; 8 bases agree with TRBD2. The J segment lost 5 bases and the V segment lost 4 bases, leaving 10 bases of the junction unmatched. This CDR3 region has 16 residues. CDR3 residues: CASSSSSGSTHNEQFF. CDR3 DNA: TGTGCCAGCAGTTCCAGCAGCGGGAGTACCCACAATGAGCAGTTCTTC.

There are many counts of this clonotype. As DNA, the CDR3 is TGTGCCAGCGGCCTCTGGGACAGAAATTCACCCCTCCACTTT. This encodes CASGLWDRNSPLHF. The chain joins TRBV7-9 to TRBJ1-6, with 7 bases that match TRBD1. Germline V gives CDR1 SEHNR, CDR2 FQNEAQ (reference sequence). Trimming at V came to 8 bases and at J to 7 bases, leaving 8 bases not matched to a gene. There are 14 residues in the CDR3.

This clonotype was detected many times. This chain links TRBV6-5 with TRBJ1-2; D gene unclear. Trimming stripped 10 bases from V and 2 bases from J, with 11 bases between. CDR3 length equals 12 residues. Germline lookup yields CDR1 MNHEY and CDR2 SVGAGI. The chain's CDR3 is CATSAPNYGYTF. The CDR3 DNA sequence: TGTGCCACTTCGGCTCCGAACTATGGCTACACCTTC.

The rearrangement uses TRBV5-6 and TRBJ2-1; 8 positions match TRBD2. Germline V gene data show CDR1 as SGHDT and CDR2 as YYEEEE. This CDR3 region has 17 residues. Germline trimming cut 1 base from V and 1 base from J; bases unmatched to any gene: 7. As DNA, the CDR3 is TGTGCCAGCAGCTTGCTGGCTAGCGGGCTTTCCTACAATGAGCAGTTCTTC. Amino acids: CASSLLASGLSYNEQFF.

The chain links TRBV25-1 to TRBJ1-2; D unresolved. The germline V and J ends were trimmed by 7 bases and 6 bases, with 6 bases remaining between them. Germline CDR1 reads MGHDK; CDR2 reads SYGVNS. This CDR3 has 10 residues. The CDR3 region is CASKADGYTF. CDR3 in DNA: TGTGCCAGCAAGGCGGATGGCTACACCTTC.

This clonotype was seen a few times. J is TRBJ1-2 and V is TRBV27; D remains ambiguous. The CDR3 is made up of 14 amino acids. Trimming took off 5 bases at V and 0 bases at J, with 10 bases between the two ends. CDR1 and CDR2 from the germline V gene are MNHEY and SMNVEV (reference sequence). CDR3 residues: CASSLNGANYGYTF. CDR3 nucleotides: TGTGCCAGCAGTCTAAATGGAGCTAACTATGGCTACACCTTC.

Many counts were recorded for this clonotype. This chain links TRBV12-3 or TRBV12-4 with TRBJ2-1; TRBD2 aligns across 14 bases. J lost 0 bases, V lost 4 bases, and 5 bases had no gene match. CDR3 size: 18 residues. CDR3 DNA sequence: TGTGCCAGCAGTTCTCCGACTAGCGGGAGGGCCTCCTACAATGAGCAGTTCTTC. Encoded protein: CASSSPTSGRASYNEQFF.

This clonotype was counted between two and nine times. The chain recombines TRBV19 with TRBJ1-5; D not resolved. Trimming pared 3 bases from V and 5 bases from J, leaving 8 bases between. From germline, CDR1 is LNHDA and CDR2 SQIVND (reference sequence). CDR3 size: 13 residues. The CDR3 DNA reads TGTGCCAGTAGTATCTCCTTCCATCAGCCCCAGCATTTT. Its protein product is CASSISFHQPQHF.

This chain joins TRBV27 and TRBJ1-6; D perhaps matches TRBD1 (6 bases). This CDR3 comprises 14 residues. The V gene lost 3 bases and the J gene lost 6 bases, with 9 bases spanning the gap. Germline V gene data show CDR1 as MNHEY and CDR2 as SMNVEV (reference sequence). In DNA form, the CDR3 reads TGTGCCAGCAGTTTCTGGACAGCTAATTCACCCCTCCACTTT. Protein: CASSFWTANSPLHF.

V usage is TRBV6-2 or TRBV6-3 and J usage is TRBJ2-1, with 7 bases fitting TRBD2. The V gene end was trimmed by 2 bases and the J gene end by 4 bases; junction bases not matched to a gene: 5. The CDR3 length is 15 residues. The germline V gene has CDR1 MNHEY and CDR2 SVGEGT. The CDR3 loop is CASSYRGGGYNEQFF. CDR3 DNA sequence: TGTGCCAGCAGTTACAGGGGCGGGGGATACAATGAGCAGTTCTTC.

This clonotype has more than one count but fewer than ten. The genes are TRBV7-9 and TRBJ2-1; D is uncertain. Germline V gives CDR1 SEHNR, CDR2 FQNEAQ (reference sequence). CDR3 length equals 17 residues. The germline V and J ends were trimmed by 1 base and 4 bases, with 17 bases remaining between them. The CDR3 region has the DNA TGTGCCAGCAGCTTAGGTTTGAGACAATCAGTATACAATGAGCAGTTCTTC. Translated: CASSLGLRQSVYNEQFF.

The V call is TRBV6-5, the J call TRBJ2-3; D gene unclear. The CDR3 extends over 13 amino acids. V lost 0 bases and J 4 bases, leaving 5 bases between the germline ends. CDR1 is MNHEY, CDR2 SVGAGI, per germline. Written as DNA, the CDR3 is TGTGCCAGCAGTTACTCGACGGCAGATACGCAGTATTTT. Amino acids: CASSYSTADTQYF.

The table lists this clonotype with a few counts. The gene calls are TRBV4-3 and TRBJ2-3; D remains ambiguous. CDR1 is LGHNA, CDR2 YSLEER, per germline. This CDR3 region has 13 residues. The V end lost 4 bases, the J end lost 4 bases, and 9 bases lay between the germline ends. The CDR3 coding sequence is TGCGCCAGCAGCCCCGACGCCCCAGATACGCAGTATTTT. This encodes CASSPDAPDTQYF.

The chain links TRBV5-4 to TRBJ2-1, with 10 bases that match TRBD2. The germline CDR1 and CDR2 sequences are SGHNT and YYREEE (reference sequence). The CDR3 totals 15 residues. V shed 5 bases and J 8 bases; nucleotides not matched to a gene: 10. For the CDR3, the DNA is TGTGCCAGCAGTCGAGCGGGAGGGCCTCTCGATGAGCAGTTCTTC. Its translation: CASSRAGGPLDEQFF.